This TCR beta chain came from a study of blood T cell repertoires in COVID-19. Study background: From T cells, B-cell-depleted T cells, or PBMCs came the material, which was cDNA or gDNA.

Recruits, aged about 18 to 89 years, lived in around 24 US areas. Sequencing used immunoSEQ multiplex PCR; TCRdb keeps in-frame clones, though not all of them. The data show about 220,000 clones, approximately 90% seen once. This receptor was identified in a woman in her forties with acute COVID-19. The sample was PBMCs or T cells enriched from blood (not recorded which).

CDR3 coding DNA: TGTGCCAGCAGCTTTGACGGGGGGGATACGCAGTATTTT. Its translation: CASSFDGGDTQYF. The V call is TRBV7-2, the J call TRBJ2-3; 7 nucleotides line up with TRBD2. The CDR3 totals 13 residues. Germline V gives CDR1 SGHTA, CDR2 FQGNSA. V dropped 3 bases and J dropped 6; count of bases not matched to a gene: 3.